This T cell receptor beta chain was sequenced in a study of a mutant IDH1 vaccine in newly diagnosed glioma. The time point denotes: week 35, safety follow-up. Doses of 300 ug of mutant IDH1 20-mer peptide were given with topical imiquimod. V lost 9 bases and J lost 4, with 14 bases in between. Germline assignment: CDR1 SGHNT and CDR2 YYREEE (reference sequence). The CDR3 spans 13 residues. To note about this clone: Antigen specificity is unknown.

Clones were read by immunoSEQ multiplex PCR, and TCRdb kept only the in-frame ones, dropping some. The sample holds 40,000 to 55,000 clones; approximately 80% are singletons and the top ten take more than 6.5%. The material sequenced was PBMCs, taken from a glioma patient whose treatment included an IDH1 peptide vaccine. The source of this sequence is a man aged 40-55 years with glioma. The chain employs TRBV5-4 and TRBJ1-3; weak D call: TRBD1 (6 bases). The CDR3 spells CATFRDTGNTIYF. The DNA for the CDR3 is TGTGCCACCTTTAGGGACACAGGAAACACCATATATTTT.